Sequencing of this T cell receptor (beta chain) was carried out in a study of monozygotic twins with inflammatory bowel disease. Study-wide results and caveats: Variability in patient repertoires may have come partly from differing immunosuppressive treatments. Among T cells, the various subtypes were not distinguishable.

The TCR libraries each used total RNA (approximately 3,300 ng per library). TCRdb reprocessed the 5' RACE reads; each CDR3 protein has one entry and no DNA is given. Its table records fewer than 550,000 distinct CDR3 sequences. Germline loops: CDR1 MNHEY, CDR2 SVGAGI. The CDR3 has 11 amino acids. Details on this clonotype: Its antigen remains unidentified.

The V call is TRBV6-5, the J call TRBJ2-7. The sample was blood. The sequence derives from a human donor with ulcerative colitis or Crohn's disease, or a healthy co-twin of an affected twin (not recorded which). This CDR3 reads CASSDRYEQYF.